Below, 27 T cell receptor beta chains from the same sample are listed, as sequenced in a study of T cell responses to AZD1222 COVID-19 vaccine. Assay used: immunoSEQ multiplex PCR; TCRdb lists only in-frame clones, some missing. The sample consists of 100,000 to 120,000 clones, approximately 94% of them appearing once. The specimen comprised peripheral blood, sampled 28 days after the second AZD1222 dose. The receptors were sampled from an adult who received the AZD1222 COVID-19 vaccine.

The chain combines TRBV7-2 with TRBJ1-1; a weak D match, TRBD1 (6 bases). This CDR3 has 14 amino acids. V was cut by 3 bases and J by 6 bases, with 14 bases left in between. The germline CDR1 and CDR2 sequences are SGHTA and FQGNSA. CDR3 region: CASSFVKAGAEAFF. The CDR3 nucleotides read TGTGCCAGCAGCTTCGTAAAGGCAGGGGCTGAAGCTTTCTTT. Supplemented by reference TRBV7-2 and TRBJ1-1, the full variable domain reads GAGVSQSPSNKVTEKGKDVELRCDPISGHTALYWYRQSLGQGLEFLIYFQGNSAPDKSGLPSDRFSAERTGGSVSTLTIQRTQQEDSAVYLCASSFVKAGAEAFFGQGTRLTVV.

The chain is built from TRBV5-6 and TRBJ1-5, with D possibly TRBD1 on 5 matching bases. Trimming removed 4 bases at V and 7 bases at J, with 12 bases between. The germline CDR1 and CDR2 sequences are SGHDT and YYEEEE. CDR3 length equals 13 residues. The CDR3 sequence: CASSLGGDQPQHF. DNA for the CDR3: TGTGCCAGCAGCCTGGGAGGGGACCAGCCCCAGCATTTT.

The chain couples TRBV23-1 to TRBJ1-2; D remains ambiguous. TRBV23-1 is recorded as an ORF, its role being uncertain. The length of the CDR3 is 17 residues. V gave up 3 bases and J gave up 5 bases, with 22 bases separating them. The CDR3 DNA reads TGCGCCAGCAGTCACCCCCTGAGCTGGAGGGCTCTTTATGGCTACACCTTC. Encoded protein: CASSHPLSWRALYGYTF.

This rearrangement joins TRBV11-2 to TRBJ1-1; no definite D call. The CDR3 has 13 residues. Trimming cost V 2 bases and J 5 bases, with 9 bases left between them. CDR1 SGHAT and CDR2 FQNNGV come from the germline V gene. The CDR3 bases are TGTGCCAGCAGCTTATACGGGAGTACTGAAGCTTTCTTT. Residues: CASSLYGSTEAFF.

V usage is TRBV5-6 and J usage is TRBJ2-5; 7 bases line up with TRBD1. CDR1 and CDR2 from the germline V gene are SGHDT and YYEEEE. After removal of 2 bases from V and 1 base from J, the junction contained 5 bases not matched to a gene. There are 15 residues in the CDR3. CDR3 sequence (DNA): TGTGCCAGCAGCTTCCTCCGGGACAGCCAAGAGACCCAGTACTTC. This encodes CASSFLRDSQETQYF.

The chain has TRBV2 and TRBJ1-4; D not certain. The germline gives CDR1 SNHLY, CDR2 FYNNEI. The ends were cut back, 5 bases at V and 0 bases at J, with 7 bases in the middle. This CDR3 contains 14 residues. The CDR3 is CASSWDSTNEKLFF. DNA for the CDR3: TGTGCCAGCAGTTGGGATTCAACTAATGAAAAACTGTTTTTT.

The chain joins TRBV19 to TRBJ1-2, with D unresolved. From germline, CDR1 is LNHDA and CDR2 SQIVND (reference sequence). Trimming took 5 bases from V and 4 from J, leaving 8 bases between them. There are 12 residues in the CDR3. This chain's CDR3 is CASSEGVYGYTF. The CDR3 nucleotides read TGTGCCAGTAGTGAAGGCGTCTATGGCTACACCTTC.

The V call is TRBV6-6, the J call TRBJ1-2, with a tentative D call TRBD1 (5 bases). Per the germline V gene, CDR1 is MNHNY and CDR2 is SVGAGI (reference sequence). The V gene lost 5 bases and the J gene lost 8 bases, with 15 bases spanning the gap. There are 13 residues in the CDR3. The CDR3, as DNA: TGTGCCAGCAGTGTCGGCAGGGTGCAGGGCTACACCTTC. Translation: CASSVGRVQGYTF.

This clone appeared once. This rearrangement joins TRBV10-3 to TRBJ1-4; a possible D gene is TRBD1 (6 bases). The CDR3 is made up of 14 amino acids. Germline CDR1 is ENHRY and CDR2 is SYGVKD. V lost 3 bases and J 7 bases, leaving 12 bases between the germline ends. CDR3 nucleotides: TGTGCCATCAGTGATGCCGGGACAATTGAAAAACTGTTTTTT. Amino acids: CAISDAGTIEKLFF.

CDR3 bases: TGTGCCAGTAATCTGGGCGGACAGGGCCAGAGCTACACCTTC. Its protein product is CASNLGGQGQSYTF. The chain recombines TRBV19 with TRBJ1-2; 8 positions agree with TRBD1. V shed 7 bases and J 9 bases; nucleotides not matched to a gene: 13. The CDR3 length is 14 residues. Germline-derived CDR1 and CDR2 are LNHDA and SQIVND (reference sequence).

The rearrangement links TRBV27 to TRBJ1-4; 7 nucleotides line up with TRBD1. The CDR3 is made up of 16 amino acids. V lost 8 bases, J lost 1 base, and 10 bases stayed unmatched. CDR1 MNHEY and CDR2 SMNVEV come from the germline V gene (reference sequence). The CDR3 spells CASGPGQTLTNEKLFF. For the CDR3, the DNA is TGTGCCAGCGGACCGGGACAGACTTTAACTAATGAAAAACTGTTTTTT.

In this sample, this clone turned up once. The chain's CDR3 is CASSVGGQGIEAFF. CDR3 in DNA: TGTGCCAGCAGCGTGGGAGGACAGGGAATTGAAGCTTTCTTT. This chain connects TRBV9 to TRBJ1-1; 8 positions match TRBD1. The CDR3 is 14 amino acids. The J segment lost 7 bases and the V segment lost 2 bases, leaving 7 bases of the junction unmatched. Per germline, CDR1 SGDLS and CDR2 YYNGEE.

The V gene is TRBV12-3 or TRBV12-4, the J gene TRBJ2-7, with 7 bases fitting TRBD2. The CDR3 spans 13 residues. V gave up 8 bases and J gave up 5 bases; unmatched junction bases: 9. CDR3 loop: CASGGSDPHEQYF. CDR3 DNA sequence: TGTGCCAGCGGCGGGAGTGACCCCCACGAGCAGTACTTC.

The rearrangement links TRBV7-9 to TRBJ2-7; a weak D match, TRBD1 (5 bases). The V end lost 1 base, the J end lost 2 bases, and 9 bases lay between the germline ends. Germline V gene lookup returns CDR1 SEHNR and CDR2 FQNEAQ (reference sequence). This CDR3 contains 14 residues. The chain's CDR3 is CASSLDQGTYEQYF. In DNA, the CDR3 is TGTGCCAGCAGCTTAGACCAGGGTACCTACGAGCAGTACTTC. Drawing the rest from reference TRBV7-9 and TRBJ2-7, the complete variable domain is DTGVSQNPRHKITKRGQNVTFRCDPISEHNRLYWYRQTLGQGPEFLTYFQNEAQLEKSRLLSDRFSAERPKGSFSTLEIQRTEQGDSAMYLCASSLDQGTYEQYFGPGTRLTVT.

The genes are TRBV21-1 and TRBJ2-7; no check of the table's D call, TRBD1, against the DNA was made. TRBV21-1 is termed a pseudogene. CDR3 length: 15 amino acids. Here the CDR3 DNA reads TGTGCCAGCAGCGTGGCGGGTGGTGGGGACAAAGGTCAGTACTTC. It codes for CASSVAGGGDKGQYF.

J is TRBJ2-7 and V is TRBV15, with TRBD1 identical over 7 bases. The germline V gene encodes CDR1 LNHNV and CDR2 YYDKDF (reference sequence). The length of the CDR3 is 12 residues. The V segment lost 6 bases and the J segment 5 bases; nucleotides outside the gene matches: 4. Here the CDR3 reads CATRTGSHEQYF. The CDR3 region has the DNA TGTGCCACCAGGACAGGGAGCCACGAGCAGTACTTC.

This clone appeared once. The rearrangement joins TRBV5-1 to TRBJ2-7; 14 bases are a match to TRBD2. The CDR3 consists of 14 residues. CDR1 SGHRS and CDR2 YFSETQ come from the germline V gene. The V and J ends lost 4 bases and 7 bases, in that order; junction bases with no gene match: 4. CDR3: CASSPGLAGVEQYF. The CDR3 region has the DNA TGCGCCAGCAGCCCGGGACTAGCGGGAGTTGAGCAGTACTTC.

This sequence joins TRBV9 and TRBJ2-3; 8 bases are a match to TRBD2. The germline V gene has CDR1 SGDLS and CDR2 YYNGEE. The J segment lost 2 bases and the V segment lost 0 bases, leaving 5 bases of the junction unmatched. This CDR3 has 16 amino acids. CDR3 residues: CASSVEPAGATDTQYF. The CDR3 DNA sequence: TGTGCCAGCAGCGTAGAACCAGCGGGAGCCACAGATACGCAGTATTTT.

This clone appeared once. The chain is built from TRBV19 and TRBJ1-1; a weak D match, TRBD1 (5 bases). The V gene lost 7 bases and the J gene lost 7 bases, with 16 bases spanning the gap. The V gene's germline CDR1 is LNHDA and CDR2 SQIVND (reference sequence). The CDR3 consists of 13 residues. In DNA form, the CDR3 reads TGTGCCAGTAATCCGGACAAGGTCAATGAAGCTTTCTTT. This gives the protein CASNPDKVNEAFF.

This clone was recorded only once. The chain employs TRBV20-1 and TRBJ2-7; a weak D match, TRBD1 (6 bases). From germline, CDR1 is DFQATT and CDR2 SNEGSKA (reference sequence). Deletions cut 3 bases from V and 1 base from J, with 16 bases between. The CDR3 is 15 amino acids. The CDR3 DNA sequence: TGCAGTGCTAGTTCACAACCGGGACAATCCTACGAGCAGTACTTC. Its protein product is CSASSQPGQSYEQYF.

The chain carries TRBV10-3 and TRBJ1-5; no reliable D call. Germline loops: CDR1 ENHRY, CDR2 SYGVKD. Trimming stripped 5 bases from V and 4 bases from J, with 9 bases between. This CDR3 spans 13 amino acids. CDR3 DNA sequence: TGTGCCATCAGTTCGGGAGGGAATCAGCCCCAGCATTTT. Its protein product is CAISSGGNQPQHF.

This chain connects TRBV6-5 to TRBJ1-1; 7 positions match TRBD1. Per germline, CDR1 MNHEY and CDR2 SVGAGI. The CDR3 sequence is 13 residues long. The J segment lost 4 bases and the V segment lost 7 bases, leaving 6 bases of the junction unmatched. CDR3 amino acids: CASMVAGGTEAFF. DNA for the CDR3: TGTGCCAGCATGGTGGCAGGGGGCACTGAAGCTTTCTTT.

The V and J genes are TRBV6-5 and TRBJ1-2; unclear D gene. CDR3 length equals 11 residues. Deletions cut 8 bases from V and 2 bases from J, with 6 bases between. Germline assignment: CDR1 MNHEY and CDR2 SVGAGI. Here the CDR3 DNA reads TGTGCCAGCTGGAGCAACTATGGCTACACCTTC. Protein: CASWSNYGYTF.

This clone was seen a single time. The chain has TRBV2 and TRBJ1-5; D is undetermined. CDR1 is SNHLY, CDR2 FYNNEI, per germline. There are 14 residues in the CDR3. Deletions cut 3 bases from V and 0 bases from J, with 6 bases between. The CDR3 reads CASSDFGSNQPQHF. CDR3 nucleotide sequence: TGTGCCAGCAGTGATTTCGGTAGCAATCAGCCCCAGCATTTT.

V gene TRBV5-4 combines with J gene TRBJ2-1, with D possibly being TRBD1 or TRBD2 (6 bases each). CDR1 is SGHNT, CDR2 YYREEE, per germline (reference sequence). The CDR3 runs to 15 residues. Trimming took 3 bases from V and 0 from J, leaving 10 bases between them. CDR3 amino acids: CASSSGGLSYNEQFF. The CDR3, as DNA: TGTGCCAGCAGCTCCGGGGGCCTCTCCTACAATGAGCAGTTCTTC. Complete variable domain (other parts from reference TRBV5-4 and TRBJ2-1): ETGVTQSPTHLIKTRGQQVTLRCSSQSGHNTVSWYQQALGQGPQFIFQYYREEENGRGNFPPRFSGLQFPNYSSELNVNALELDDSALYLCASSSGGLSYNEQFFGPGTRLTVL.

In DNA form, the CDR3 reads TGCGCCAGCAGCTATTACCCGGGACAGAGCTCCTACGAGCAGTACTTC. Protein: CASSYYPGQSSYEQYF. The rearrangement joins TRBV5-1 to TRBJ2-7; 7 bases fit TRBD1. Losses at the gene ends were 3 bases for V and 0 bases for J; bases not matched to a gene: 9. There are 16 residues in the CDR3. Germline CDR1 and CDR2: SGHRS and YFSETQ.

The chain uses TRBV10-1 and TRBJ2-1; D not resolved. Germline V gives CDR1 WNHNN, CDR2 SYGVQD (reference sequence). This CDR3 is 11 amino acids long. V lost 6 bases and J lost 16, with 16 bases in between. The CDR3 sequence is CASSLSGPLFF. In nucleotides, the CDR3 is TGCGCCAGCAGCCTTTCCGGTCCCCTTTTCTTC.